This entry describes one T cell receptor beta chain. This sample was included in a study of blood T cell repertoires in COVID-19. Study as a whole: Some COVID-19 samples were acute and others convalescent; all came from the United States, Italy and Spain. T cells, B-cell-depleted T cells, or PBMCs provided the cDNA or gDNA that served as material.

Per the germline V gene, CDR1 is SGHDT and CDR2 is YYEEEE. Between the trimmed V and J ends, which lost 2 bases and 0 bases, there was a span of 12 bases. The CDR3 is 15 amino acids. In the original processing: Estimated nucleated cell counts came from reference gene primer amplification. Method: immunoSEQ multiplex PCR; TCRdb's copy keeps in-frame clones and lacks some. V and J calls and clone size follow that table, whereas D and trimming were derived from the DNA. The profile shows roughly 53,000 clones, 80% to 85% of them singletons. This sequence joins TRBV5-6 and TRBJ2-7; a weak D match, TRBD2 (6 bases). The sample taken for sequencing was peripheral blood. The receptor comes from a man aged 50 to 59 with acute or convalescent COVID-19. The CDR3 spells CASSFGGLNSYEQYF. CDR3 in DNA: TGTGCCAGCAGCTTCGGGGGACTGAACTCCTACGAGCAGTACTTC.